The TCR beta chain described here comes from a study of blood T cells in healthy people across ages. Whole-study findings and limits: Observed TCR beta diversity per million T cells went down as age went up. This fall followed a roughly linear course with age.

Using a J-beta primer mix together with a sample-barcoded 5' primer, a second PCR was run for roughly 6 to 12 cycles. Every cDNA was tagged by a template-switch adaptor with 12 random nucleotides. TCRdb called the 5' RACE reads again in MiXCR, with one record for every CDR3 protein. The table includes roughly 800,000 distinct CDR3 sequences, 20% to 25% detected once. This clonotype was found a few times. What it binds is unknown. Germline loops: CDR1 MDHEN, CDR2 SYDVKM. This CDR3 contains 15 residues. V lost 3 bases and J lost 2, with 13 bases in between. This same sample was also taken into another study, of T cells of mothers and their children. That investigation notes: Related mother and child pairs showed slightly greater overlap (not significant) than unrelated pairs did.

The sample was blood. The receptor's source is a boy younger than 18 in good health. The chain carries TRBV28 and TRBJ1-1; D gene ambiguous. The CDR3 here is CASSFLGRSNTEAFF. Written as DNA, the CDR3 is TGTGCCAGCAGTTTCCTCGGCAGGAGTAACACTGAAGCTTTCTTT.